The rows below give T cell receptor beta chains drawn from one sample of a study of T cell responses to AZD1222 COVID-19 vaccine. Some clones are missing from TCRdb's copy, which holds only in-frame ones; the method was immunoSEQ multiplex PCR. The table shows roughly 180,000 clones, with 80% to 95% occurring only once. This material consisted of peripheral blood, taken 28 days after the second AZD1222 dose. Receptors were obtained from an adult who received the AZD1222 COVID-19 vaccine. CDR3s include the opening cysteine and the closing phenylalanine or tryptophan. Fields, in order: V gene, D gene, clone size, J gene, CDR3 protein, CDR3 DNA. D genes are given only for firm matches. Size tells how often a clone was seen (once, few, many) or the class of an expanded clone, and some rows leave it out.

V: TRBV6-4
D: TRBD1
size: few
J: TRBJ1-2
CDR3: CASSDNRGARGYTF
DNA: TGTGCCAGCAGTGATAACAGGGGCGCGAGAGGCTACACCTTC

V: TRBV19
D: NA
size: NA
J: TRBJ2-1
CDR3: CASSNFDEQFF
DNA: TGTGCCAGTAGTAATTTCGATGAGCAGTTCTTC

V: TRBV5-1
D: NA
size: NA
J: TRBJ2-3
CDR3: CASSLGTGAVDTQYF
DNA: TGCGCCAGCAGCTTGGGAACCGGGGCCGTAGATACGCAGTATTTT

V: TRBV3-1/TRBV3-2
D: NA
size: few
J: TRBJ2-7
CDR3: CASSRHQSYEQYF
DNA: TGTGCCAGCAGCCGCCACCAGTCCTACGAGCAGTACTTC

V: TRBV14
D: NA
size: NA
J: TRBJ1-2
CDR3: CASSQGALRTFYGYTF
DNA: TGTGCCAGCAGCCAAGGGGCACTAAGGACCTTTTATGGCTACACCTTC

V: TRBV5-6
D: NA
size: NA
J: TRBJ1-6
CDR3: CASSLGHRSSPLHF
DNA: TGTGCCAGCAGCTTGGGACATAGGAGTTCACCCCTCCACTTT

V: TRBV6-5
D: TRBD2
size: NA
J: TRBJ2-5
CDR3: CASSPGTMLQETQYF
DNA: TGTGCCAGCAGCCCAGGGACTATGCTCCAAGAGACCCAGTACTTC

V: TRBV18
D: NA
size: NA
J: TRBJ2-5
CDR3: CASSPSMGRQETQYF
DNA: TGTGCCAGCTCACCGAGTATGGGCAGACAAGAGACCCAGTACTTC

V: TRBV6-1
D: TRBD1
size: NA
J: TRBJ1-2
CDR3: CASSEFGTGLYGYTF
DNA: TGTGCCAGCAGTGAATTCGGGACAGGTCTCTATGGCTACACCTTC

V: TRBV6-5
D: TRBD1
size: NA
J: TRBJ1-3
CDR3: CASSYSGEGANTIYF
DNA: TGTGCCAGCAGTTACTCGGGGGAGGGGGCAAACACCATATATTTT

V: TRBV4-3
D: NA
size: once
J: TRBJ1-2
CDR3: CASSQEGRGSGGYTF
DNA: TGCGCCAGCAGCCAAGAGGGAAGGGGATCGGGCGGCTACACCTTC

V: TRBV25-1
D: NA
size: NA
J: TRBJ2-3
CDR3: CASSEGVWDTDTQYF
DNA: TGTGCCAGCAGTGAAGGGGTTTGGGACACAGATACGCAGTATTTT

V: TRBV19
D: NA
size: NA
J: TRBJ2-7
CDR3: CASSTTFGERPYEQYF
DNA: TGTGCCAGTAGTACCACCTTCGGGGAAAGACCCTACGAGCAGTACTTC

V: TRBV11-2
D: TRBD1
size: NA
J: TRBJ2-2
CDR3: CASSVKTGLIHTGELFF
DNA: TGTGCCAGCAGCGTCAAGACAGGGTTAATTCACACCGGGGAGCTGTTTTTT

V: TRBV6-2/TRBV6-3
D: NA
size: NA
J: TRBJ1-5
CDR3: CASSSGRFSNQPQHF
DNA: TGTGCCAGCAGCTCCGGACGGTTTAGCAATCAGCCCCAGCATTTT

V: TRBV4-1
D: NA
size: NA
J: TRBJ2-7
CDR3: CASSQVGAGSGEQYF
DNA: TGCGCCAGCAGCCAAGTCGGGGCAGGTAGCGGCGAGCAGTACTTC

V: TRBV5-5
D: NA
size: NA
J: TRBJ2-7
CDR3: CASSLRGIGYEQYF
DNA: TGTGCCAGCAGCTTGCGGGGAATAGGCTACGAGCAGTACTTC

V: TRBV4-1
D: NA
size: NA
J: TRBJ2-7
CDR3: CASSQDQERRSYEQYF
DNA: TGCGCCAGCAGCCAAGATCAGGAGCGGCGCTCCTACGAGCAGTACTTC

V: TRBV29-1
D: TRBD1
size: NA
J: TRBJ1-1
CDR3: CSGGDSKAFF
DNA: TGCAGCGGGGGGGACAGCAAAGCTTTCTTT

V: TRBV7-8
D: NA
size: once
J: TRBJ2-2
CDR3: CASSLKVGLAKGTGELFF
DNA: TGTGCCAGCAGCTTAAAAGTGGGGTTAGCGAAGGGCACCGGGGAGCTGTTTTTT

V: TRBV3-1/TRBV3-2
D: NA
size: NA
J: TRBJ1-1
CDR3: CASSQVRARRRPTEAFF
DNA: TGTGCCAGCAGCCAAGTGCGGGCCAGGAGGCGGCCCACTGAAGCTTTCTTT

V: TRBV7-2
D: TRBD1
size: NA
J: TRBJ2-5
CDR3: CASSPTGTVSETQYF
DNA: TGTGCCAGCAGCCCCACCGGGACAGTTTCAGAGACCCAGTACTTC

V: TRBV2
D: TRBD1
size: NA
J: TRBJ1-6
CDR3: CASSDWDSANSPLHF
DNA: TGTGCCAGCAGTGACTGGGACAGTGCGAATTCACCCCTCCACTTT

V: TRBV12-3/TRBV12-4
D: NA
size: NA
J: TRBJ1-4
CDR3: CASSFLNEKLFF
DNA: TGTGCCAGCAGTTTTCTCAATGAAAAACTGTTTTTT

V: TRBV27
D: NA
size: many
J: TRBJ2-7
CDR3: CASSLLGEQYF
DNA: TGTGCCAGCAGTTTGCTCGGCGAGCAGTACTTC

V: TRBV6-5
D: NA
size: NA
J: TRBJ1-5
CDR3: CASLKRGPSNQPQHF
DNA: TGTGCCAGCTTAAAAAGGGGACCCAGCAATCAGCCCCAGCATTTT

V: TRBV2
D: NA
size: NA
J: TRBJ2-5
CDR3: CASSERKLMTQYF
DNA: TGTGCCAGCAGTGAGAGAAAGTTAATGACCCAGTACTTC

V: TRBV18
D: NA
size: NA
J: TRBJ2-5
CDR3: CASSPPPVYETQYF
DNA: TGTGCCAGCTCACCACCCCCCGTCTATGAGACCCAGTACTTC

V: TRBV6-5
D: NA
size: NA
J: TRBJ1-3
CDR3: CASRIQSSGNTIYF
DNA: TGTGCCAGCAGGATACAAAGCTCTGGAAACACCATATATTTT

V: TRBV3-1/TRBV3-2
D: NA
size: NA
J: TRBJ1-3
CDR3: CASGSAGNTIYF
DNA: TGTGCCAGCGGCAGTGCCGGAAACACCATATATTTT

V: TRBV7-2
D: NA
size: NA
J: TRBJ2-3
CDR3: CASSPGRTYTDTQYF
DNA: TGTGCCAGCAGCCCGGGACGGACGTACACAGATACGCAGTATTTT

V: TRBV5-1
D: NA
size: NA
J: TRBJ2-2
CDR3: CASRLGASITGELFF
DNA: TGCGCCAGCAGGTTAGGGGCCTCAATCACCGGGGAGCTGTTTTTT

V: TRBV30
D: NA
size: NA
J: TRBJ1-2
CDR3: CAWSGARGYTF
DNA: TGTGCCTGGAGTGGAGCCCGGGGCTACACCTTC

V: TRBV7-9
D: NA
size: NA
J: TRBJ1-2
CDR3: CASSRDGTYGYTF
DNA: TGTGCCAGCAGCCGGGACGGAACCTATGGCTACACCTTC

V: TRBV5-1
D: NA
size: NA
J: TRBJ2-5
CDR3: CASSRAGKSETQYF
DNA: TGCGCCAGCAGCAGGGCAGGGAAATCGGAGACCCAGTACTTC

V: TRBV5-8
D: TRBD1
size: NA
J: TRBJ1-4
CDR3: CASSLAGRGNEKLFF
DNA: TGTGCCAGCAGCTTGGCAGGCAGGGGGAACGAAAAACTGTTTTTT

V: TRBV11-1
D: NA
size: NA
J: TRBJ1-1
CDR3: CASSLGRRGANTEAFF
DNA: TGTGCCAGCAGCCTAGGGAGGAGAGGGGCGAACACTGAAGCTTTCTTT

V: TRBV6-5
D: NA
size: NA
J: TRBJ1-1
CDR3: CASSYQGTGMNTEAFF
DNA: TGTGCCAGCAGTTACCAGGGGACGGGAATGAACACTGAAGCTTTCTTT

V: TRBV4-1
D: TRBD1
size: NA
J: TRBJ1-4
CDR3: CASSQDRNRGIEKLFF
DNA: TGCGCCAGCAGCCAAGATAGGAACAGGGGAATTGAAAAACTGTTTTTT

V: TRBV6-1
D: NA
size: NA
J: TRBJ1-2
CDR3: CASSEDWGANYGYTF
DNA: TGTGCCAGCAGTGAAGATTGGGGAGCTAACTATGGCTACACCTTC

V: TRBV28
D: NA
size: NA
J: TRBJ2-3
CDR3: CASSSPGDTDTQYF
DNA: TGTGCCAGCAGTTCTCCGGGGGACACAGATACGCAGTATTTT

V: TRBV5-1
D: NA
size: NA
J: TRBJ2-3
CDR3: CASSLLETDTQYF
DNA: TGCGCCAGCAGCTTACTAGAAACAGATACGCAGTATTTT